The clone carrying this T cell receptor beta chain was observed at least ten times. The target antigen is unknown. In germline, CDR1 is DFQATT, CDR2 SNEGSKA (reference sequence). CDR3 length equals 16 residues. Trimming removed 1 base from V and 7 bases from J; junction bases left unmatched: 10. This specimen comes from a study of neurological immune-mediated disorders. Study background: Among the roughly 35 patients with multiple sclerosis, roughly 30 were relapsing-remitting, while 3 were secondary progressive.

General study points: The phylogenetic placement of 18 of 34 multiple sclerosis patients' repertoires in one related-CDR3 cluster constitutes a possible signature.

5'RACE with 10-nucleotide random UMIs produced the cDNA. The yield of each sequencing run was over 170 million TCR-beta sequences from 15-18 subjects. MiXCR, applied by TCRdb to the 5' RACE reads, yields one record per CDR3 protein. The sample has some 38,000 distinct CDR3 sequences, about 3.2% seen once. Time point meaning: longitudinal time-point 1 (baseline). Sequencing was done on a sample of PBMCs. This chain uses TRBV20-1 with TRBJ1-6; TRBD1 aligns across 7 bases. This receptor was obtained from an older woman with multiple sclerosis. This CDR3 is CSARGRGGGSNSPLHF. CDR3 DNA sequence: TGCAGTGCTAGAGGCAGGGGGGGAGGTTCGAATTCACCCCTCCACTTT.